This T cell receptor (beta chain) is drawn from a study of patients and donors after allogeneic stem cell transplantation. MiXCR, applied by TCRdb to the RT-PCR reads, yields one record per CDR3 protein. The sample lists tens of thousands of distinct CDR3 sequences, roughly 48% occurring once. Germline values: CDR1 SQVTM, CDR2 ANQGSEA. This CDR3 spans 14 amino acids. Trimming removed 2 bases from V and 0 bases from J, with 8 bases in between. There are a few counts of this clonotype. Sequenced: blood, either unsorted or a sorted T cell fraction (not recorded which). This TCR derives from a human donor who was either an allogeneic HSCT recipient or a stem cell or donor lymphocyte infusion donor (not recorded which). It is not recorded whose cells these are; they may come from a transplant donor. The chain joins TRBV29-1 to TRBJ1-3; D call uncertain. The CDR3 DNA reads TGCAGCGTTGAAATCCCTAACTCTGGAAACACCATATATTTT. Its translation is CSVEIPNSGNTIYF. Supplemented by reference TRBV29-1 and TRBJ1-3, the full variable domain reads SAVISQKPSRDICQRGTSLTIQCQVDSQVTMMFWYRQQPGQSLTLIATANQGSEATYESGFVIDKFPISRPNLTFSTLTVSNMSPEDSSIYLCSVEIPNSGNTIYFGEGSWLTVV.